This T cell receptor (beta chain) emerged from a study of regulatory T cells in long-lasting Graves disease. General study points: Those with persistent Graves' had less TCR diversity than newly diagnosed patients.

In building TCR beta libraries, iRepertoire HTBI primers were used together with Arm-PCR of CDR3 regions. TCRdb fed the multiplex PCR reads into MiXCR, producing one record per CDR3 protein. Found here are hundreds of thousands of distinct CDR3 sequences, roughly 17% of them singletons; the top ten hold approximately 11%. This clonotype has a handful of counts. Its antigen is currently unknown. Time point denoted: newly diagnosed GD, antithyroid drugs for less than 3 months. The TCR library was prepared using RNA isolated from PBMCs. Losses at the gene ends were 4 bases for V and 10 bases for J; bases not matched to a gene: 12. This CDR3 comprises 15 residues. Germline-derived CDR1 and CDR2 are DFQATT and SNEGSKA (reference sequence). In addition, the sample was reused for a study of T cells in Graves' hyperthyroidism and ophthalmopathy. That report notes: The TCR CDR3 was amplified in a first-round RT-PCR using the HTBI primer set. Blood samples included most of the expanded thyroid clonotypes exceeding 0.001.

This TCR derives from a woman aged 25 to 39 with Graves disease. The V gene is TRBV20-1, the J gene TRBJ2-1; TRBD2 aligns across 11 bases. This sample comprised peripheral blood mononuclear cells (PBMCs), obtained at new diagnosis, from a patient treated with antithyroid drugs. CDR3 region: CSATPGTSGGGEQFF. CDR3 nucleotides: TGCAGTGCTACCCCCGGGACTAGCGGTGGCGGGGAGCAGTTCTTC.